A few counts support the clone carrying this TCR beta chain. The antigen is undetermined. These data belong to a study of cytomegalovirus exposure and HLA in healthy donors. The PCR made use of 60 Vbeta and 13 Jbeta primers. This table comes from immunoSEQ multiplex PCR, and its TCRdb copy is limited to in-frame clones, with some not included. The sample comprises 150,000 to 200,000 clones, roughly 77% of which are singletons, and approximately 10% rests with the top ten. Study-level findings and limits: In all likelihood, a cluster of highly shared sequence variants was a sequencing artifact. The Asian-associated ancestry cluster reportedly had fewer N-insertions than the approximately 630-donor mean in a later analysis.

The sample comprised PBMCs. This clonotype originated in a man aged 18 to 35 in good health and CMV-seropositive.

The chain's CDR3 is CAIYRDRQNTEAFF. In DNA form, the CDR3 reads TGTGCCATTTACCGGGACAGGCAGAACACTGAAGCTTTCTTT. V is TRBV5-4 and J is TRBJ1-1, with TRBD1 matching 8 bases. V shed 9 bases and J 1 base; nucleotides not matched to a gene: 8. The CDR3 is 14 amino acids. CDR1 is SGHNT, CDR2 YYREEE, per germline (reference sequence).